This T cell receptor (beta chain) was recovered during a study of identical twins. This clonotype was found a few times. TCRdb processed the 5' RACE reads anew with MiXCR; each CDR3 protein has one entry. Of 650,000 to 750,000 distinct CDR3 sequences listed, around 20% are singletons. V was shortened by 3 bases and J by 0 bases, with 12 bases between the two germline ends. The length of the CDR3 is 15 residues. Looked up from germline, CDR1 is MGHDK and CDR2 is SYGVNS. These same data were also listed under a study on T cells expressing NK-cell markers. This second study notes: In several experiments, sorting was confined to alpha-beta TCR T cells through use of an anti-gamma-delta TCR antibody.

What was sequenced was PBMCs. The gene calls are TRBV25-1 and TRBJ2-7; D gene uncertain. The TCR comes from a woman between 18 and 29 years old in good health. The CDR3 nucleotides read TGTGCCAGCAGTGAGGGCCATCAAGTCTCCTACGAGCAGTACTTC. Translated: CASSEGHQVSYEQYF.